The entry below describes one T cell receptor beta chain. This clonotype turned up a few times. Its antigen is still unknown. No base quality values were provided; no much bigger clone lies one nucleotide off. Libraries came from multiplex PCR. The instrument given in TCRdb is Illumina HiSeq 4000. To build TCR beta libraries, CDR3 regions were amplified by Arm-PCR using iRepertoire HTBI primers. Gel purification was performed on PCR products prior to sequencing. As for how the authors treated the data: Gene usage analysis of CDR3 amino acid clonotypes used the 55 to 65 TRBV and about 14 TRBJ segments found across samples. COPE and FqMerger were used to merge filtered high-quality paired reads into contigs. Contigs were aligned with BLAST to IMGT TRBV, TRBD and TRBJ reference genes, and CDR3 was defined per IMGT. Clonotypes above 0.1% frequency were classified as highly expanded clones. Shannon entropy served as the measure of repertoire diversity, while the Gini coefficient captured V-J evenness. A clonotype was considered public if more than one individual shared it. The raw public reads went through TCRdb reprocessing: fastp at Q25, MiXCR clone calling, in-frame beta chains kept. All rows with the same CDR3 protein become a single entry with the most common DNA and genes. It is TCRdb's table, rather than the study itself, that gives the V and J calls and clone size. Recorded for this sample are around 400,000 distinct CDR3 sequences; roughly a fifth of them occurred a single time. The ten largest clones take up 14% of the sample.

In the paper's terms, the time point label means: persistent/refractory GD, antithyroid drugs over 5 years with positive TRAb. For both TCR sequencing and RNA sequencing, RNA was extracted from PBMCs using TRIzol. The diagnosis of Graves' disease was made according to American Thyroid Association guidelines. Recruitment of patients was carried out at an endocrinology department in Xi'an, China. Each patient gave 7.5 to 10 milliliters of peripheral blood, collected in an EDTA anticoagulant tube. Ficoll Paque Plus density gradient separation was used to isolate PBMCs, and no further T cell sorting was performed. An Agilent 2100 Bioanalyzer and agarose gel were used to check RNA quality, and a NanoDrop 2000 was used to measure RNA concentration. Sequences ENHRY (CDR1) and SYGVKD (CDR2) are obtained from the germline V gene. The germline ends are 10 bases apart after V is trimmed by 10 bases and J by 0 bases. Taken from cysteine to phenylalanine, the CDR3 has 13 residues. Here the CDR3 DNA is all that survives: 39 bases in frame from base 1.

These data come from a study of regulatory T cells in long-lasting Graves disease (dated by TCRdb to about 2021). Looking at the study overall: Persistent Graves' disease meant more than 5 years of antithyroid drug treatment with TSH receptor autoantibodies that stayed positive. Peripheral blood TCR sequencing and RNA sequencing compared persistent Graves' disease patients with newly diagnosed Graves' disease patients. The study was registered as a clinical trial and conducted in China. TCR sequencing covered some 13 persistent and 20 newly diagnosed Graves' disease patients, 33 samples in total. On average, persistent Graves' disease patients in the clinical cohort had been on antithyroid drugs for around 9.5 years. The investigation overall reported the following: Persistent disease showed preferential use of TRBV28, TRBJ1-2 and TRBJ2-5, whereas newly diagnosed disease favored TRBV20-1 and TRBJ2-1. The small sample size was acknowledged by the authors as a limitation that may reduce accuracy. Sequencing and analysis were restricted to the TCR beta chain. Compared with newly diagnosed patients, patients with persistent Graves' disease had lower TCR Shannon entropy and fewer highly expanded clones, which suggests clonal expansion. Patients with persistent disease shared more public clonotypes (roughly 2,900) than newly diagnosed patients did (approximately 970). The study examined only peripheral blood because the primary lesion, thyroid tissue, could not be accessed.

This receptor was identified in a female donor with Graves disease. The input for sequencing was peripheral blood mononuclear cells (PBMCs), taken when the disease was refractory, from a patient treated with antithyroid drugs. The chain is encoded by TRBV10-3 joined to TRBJ1-3; perhaps TRBD1 is the D gene, with 5 bases matching. The DNA is TGTGCCACCCAGGGAGTCTCTGGAAACACCATATATTTT. The encoded protein is CATQGVSGNTIYF.